This TCR beta chain was recorded in a study of a mutant IDH1 vaccine in newly diagnosed glioma. Study background: Patients were given eight vaccinations, scheduled in weeks 1, 3, 5, 7, 11, 15, 19 and 23. The sex distribution of treated patients was about 62% male and roughly 40% female, with a mean age of roughly 40 years. Prior therapy was radiotherapy, temozolomide, or both; most received both.

Time point noted: week 5, during vaccination. Doses comprised 300 ug of mutant IDH1 20-mer peptide each, plus topical imiquimod. Each tumor in the donors was a new WHO grade 3 or 4 astrocytoma, IDH1-mutant and ATRX-lost. The protocol was immunoSEQ multiplex PCR, while the TCRdb copy is restricted to in-frame clones and leaves out a portion. The data contain roughly 42,000 clones, 80% to 90% of them seen just once; the ten biggest clones take up around 1.7%. The CDR3 has 15 amino acids. Germline CDR1 and CDR2: MNHEY and SVGAGI. V was pared by 1 base and J by 3 bases, with 11 bases between. About this clone: Antigen unknown.

V is TRBV6-5 and J is TRBJ2-3; weak D call: TRBD1 (6 bases). The TCR was taken from a man aged 35 to 55 with glioma. This material consisted of PBMCs, taken from a glioma patient whose treatment included an IDH1 peptide vaccine. The CDR3 DNA reads as TGTGCCAGCAGTTACTGGGGGCGAGGAACAGATACGCAGTATTTT. This translates into CASSYWGRGTDTQYF.